The clone carrying this T cell receptor (beta chain) has just a few counts. These data belong to a study of T cells in Graves' hyperthyroidism and ophthalmopathy. The authors obtained PBMCs from roughly 10 ml of fresh peripheral blood. Per germline, CDR1 KGHDR and CDR2 SFDVKD. Trimming stripped 2 bases from V and 4 bases from J, with 15 bases between. The CDR3 runs to 16 residues. It was RNA transcripts that yielded the amplified TCR beta CDR3 regions. Initially, a first-round RT-PCR of the TCR CDR3 employed the HTBI primer set. TCRdb reanalysed the multiplex PCR reads using MiXCR and keeps one entry per CDR3 protein. The repertoire holds about 690,000 distinct CDR3 sequences, with roughly a sixth as singletons.

The receptor was derived from a man between 50 and 59 years old with Graves' hyperthyroidism. V is TRBV24-1 and J is TRBJ2-3; weak D call: TRBD2 (5 bases). What was sequenced was blood. CDR3 loop: CATSDWSGEGADTQYF. In DNA, the CDR3 is TGTGCCACCAGTGATTGGTCCGGGGAAGGCGCAGATACGCAGTATTTT.